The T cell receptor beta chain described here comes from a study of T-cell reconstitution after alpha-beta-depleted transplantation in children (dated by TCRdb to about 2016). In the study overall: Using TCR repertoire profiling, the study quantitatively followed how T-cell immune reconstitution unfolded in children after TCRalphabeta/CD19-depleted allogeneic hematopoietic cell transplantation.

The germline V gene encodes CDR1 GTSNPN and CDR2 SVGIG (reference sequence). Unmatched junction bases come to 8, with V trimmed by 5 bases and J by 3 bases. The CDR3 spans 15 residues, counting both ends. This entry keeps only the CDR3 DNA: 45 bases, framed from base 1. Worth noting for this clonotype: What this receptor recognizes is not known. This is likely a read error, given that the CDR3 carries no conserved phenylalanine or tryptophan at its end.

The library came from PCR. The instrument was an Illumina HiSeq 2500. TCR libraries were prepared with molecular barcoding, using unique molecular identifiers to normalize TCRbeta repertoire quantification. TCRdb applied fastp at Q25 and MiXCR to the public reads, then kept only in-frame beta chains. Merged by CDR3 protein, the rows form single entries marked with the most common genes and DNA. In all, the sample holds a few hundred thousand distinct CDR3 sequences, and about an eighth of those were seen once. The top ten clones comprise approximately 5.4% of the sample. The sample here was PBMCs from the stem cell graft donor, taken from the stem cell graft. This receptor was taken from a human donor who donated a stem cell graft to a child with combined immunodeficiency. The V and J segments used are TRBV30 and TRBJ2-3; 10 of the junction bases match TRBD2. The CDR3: CAWSDPSGGTDTQYL. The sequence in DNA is TGTGCCTGGTCCGATCCTAGCGGGGGTACAGATACGCAGTATCTT.